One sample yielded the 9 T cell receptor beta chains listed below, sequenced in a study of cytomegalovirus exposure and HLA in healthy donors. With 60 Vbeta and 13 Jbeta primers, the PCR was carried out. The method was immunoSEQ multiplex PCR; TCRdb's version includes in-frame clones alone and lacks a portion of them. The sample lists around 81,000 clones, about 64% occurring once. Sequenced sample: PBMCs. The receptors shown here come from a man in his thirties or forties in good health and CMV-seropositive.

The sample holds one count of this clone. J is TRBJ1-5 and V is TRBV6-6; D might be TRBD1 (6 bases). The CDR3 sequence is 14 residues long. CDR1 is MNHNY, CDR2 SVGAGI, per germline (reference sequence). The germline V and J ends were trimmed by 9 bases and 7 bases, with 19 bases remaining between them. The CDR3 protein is CASKGQSLYQPQHF. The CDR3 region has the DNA TGTGCCAGTAAGGGACAATCTCTCTACCAGCCCCAGCATTTT.

CDR3 sequence reads: CASSPRLAGYNEQFF. CDR3 DNA sequence: TGTGCCAGCAGCCCACGACTAGCGGGGTACAATGAGCAGTTCTTC. V and J are TRBV9 and TRBJ2-1, with 11 bases that match TRBD2. CDR3 length: 15 amino acids. The V gene's germline CDR1 is SGDLS and CDR2 YYNGEE. Trimming at V came to 4 bases and at J to 4 bases, leaving 4 bases not matched to a gene.

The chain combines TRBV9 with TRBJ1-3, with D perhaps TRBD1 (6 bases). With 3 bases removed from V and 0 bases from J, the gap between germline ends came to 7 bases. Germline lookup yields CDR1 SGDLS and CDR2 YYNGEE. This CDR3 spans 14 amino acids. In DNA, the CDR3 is TGTGCCAGCAGCGAGGACAGCTCTGGAAACACCATATATTTT. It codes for CASSEDSSGNTIYF.

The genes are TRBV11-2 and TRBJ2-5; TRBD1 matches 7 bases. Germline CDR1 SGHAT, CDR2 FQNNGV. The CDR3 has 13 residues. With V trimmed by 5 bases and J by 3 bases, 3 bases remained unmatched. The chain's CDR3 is CASSKGTEETQYF. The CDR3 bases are TGTGCCAGCAGCAAGGGGACAGAAGAGACCCAGTACTTC.

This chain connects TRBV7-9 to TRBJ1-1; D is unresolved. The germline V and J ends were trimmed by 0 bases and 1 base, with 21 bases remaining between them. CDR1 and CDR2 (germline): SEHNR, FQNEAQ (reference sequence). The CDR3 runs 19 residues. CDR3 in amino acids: CASSLARVLFEGKNTEAFF. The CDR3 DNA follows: TGTGCCAGCAGCTTAGCGCGGGTTCTTTTCGAGGGAAAGAACACTGAAGCTTTCTTT. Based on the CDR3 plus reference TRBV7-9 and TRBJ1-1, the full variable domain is DTGVSQNPRHKITKRGQNVTFRCDPISEHNRLYWYRQTLGQGPEFLTYFQNEAQLEKSRLLSDRFSAERPKGSFSTLEIQRTEQGDSAMYLCASSLARVLFEGKNTEAFFGQGTRLTVV.

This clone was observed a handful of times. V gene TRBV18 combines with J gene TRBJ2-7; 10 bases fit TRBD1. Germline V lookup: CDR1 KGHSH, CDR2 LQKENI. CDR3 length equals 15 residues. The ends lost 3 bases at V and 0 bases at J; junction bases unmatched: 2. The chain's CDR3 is CASSPGQGSSYEQYF. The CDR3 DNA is TGTGCCAGCTCACCGGGACAGGGGAGCTCCTACGAGCAGTACTTC.

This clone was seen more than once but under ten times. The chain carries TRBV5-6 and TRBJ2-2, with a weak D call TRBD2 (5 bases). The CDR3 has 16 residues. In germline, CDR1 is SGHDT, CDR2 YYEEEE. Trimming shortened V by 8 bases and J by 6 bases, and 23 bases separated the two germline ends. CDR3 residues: CARHTSYRRVAGELFF. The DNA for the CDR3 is TGTGCCAGACATACTAGTTATCGGCGGGTCGCCGGGGAGCTGTTTTTT.

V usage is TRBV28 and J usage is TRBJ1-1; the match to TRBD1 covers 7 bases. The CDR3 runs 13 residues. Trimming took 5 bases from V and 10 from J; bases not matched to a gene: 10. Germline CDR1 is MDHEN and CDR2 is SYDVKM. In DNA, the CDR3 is TGTGCCAGCAGTCCACAGGGGCCACGTGGAGCTTTCTTT. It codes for CASSPQGPRGAFF.

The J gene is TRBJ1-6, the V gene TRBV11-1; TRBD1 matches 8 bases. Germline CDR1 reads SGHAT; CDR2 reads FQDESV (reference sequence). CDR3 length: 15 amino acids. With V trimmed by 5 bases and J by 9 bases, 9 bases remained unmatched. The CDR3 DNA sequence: TGTGCCAGCAGCCCGACAGGGGTTCGTCGTTCACCCCTCCACTTT. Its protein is CASSPTGVRRSPLHF.